The 30 T cell receptor beta chains listed next were all sequenced from one sample in a study of T cells expressing NK-cell markers. Each CDR3 protein gets one entry in TCRdb, which reprocessed the 5' RACE reads and gives no DNA. This sample contains 550,000 to 600,000 distinct CDR3 sequences. Sequenced sample: blood T cells: a sorted CD56 or NKG2C T cell subset, CD4+ or CD8+ T cells, or bulk PBMC T cells (not recorded which). All receptors come from a young man in good health.

J is TRBJ2-2 and V is TRBV5-1. The CDR3 has 13 amino acids. Germline CDR1 and CDR2: SGHRS and YFSETQ. CDR3 amino acids: CASSLVPDRELFF.

This CDR3 is CASSQRDSGYSSYNEQFF. The chain joins TRBV14 to TRBJ2-1; checking the TCRdb D call of TRBD2 is not possible without DNA. Germline lookup yields CDR1 SGHDN and CDR2 FVKESK. The CDR3 totals 18 residues. The complete variable domain, with remaining parts taken from reference TRBV14 and TRBJ2-1, reads EAGVTQFPSHSVIEKGQTVTLRCDPISGHDNLYWYRRVMGKEIKFLLHFVKESKQDESGMPNNRFLAERTGGTYSTLKVQPAELEDSGVYFCASSQRDSGYSSYNEQFFGPGTRLTVL.

The genes are TRBV12-3 or TRBV12-4 and TRBJ2-3; TCRdb returns TRBD1, unconfirmable since there is no DNA. The CDR3 sequence is 15 residues long. The CDR3 is CASSPGALSTDTQYF.

J is TRBJ2-3 and V is TRBV13; the D call of TRBD1 rests on TCRdb alone, since no DNA is present to check it. The CDR3 extends over 13 amino acids. CDR1 and CDR2 from the germline V gene are PRHDT and FYEKMQ (reference sequence). CDR3 sequence: CASIGGAIDTQYF.

The gene calls are TRBV12-5 and TRBJ2-1; TCRdb indicates TRBD2, and absent DNA this call remains unverified. Germline V lookup: CDR1 LGHNT, CDR2 FRNRAP. The CDR3 is 15 residues long. The CDR3 here is CASGAEVGGDNEQFF.

J is TRBJ1-1 and V is TRBV28; TCRdb's D gene call, TRBD1, goes unchecked for lack of DNA. This CDR3 has 18 residues. Germline CDR1 reads MDHEN; CDR2 reads SYDVKM. CDR3 amino acids: CASYAPAGQGKGNTEAFF.

The CDR3 spells CASSPVSTDTQYF. The chain is built from TRBV18 and TRBJ2-3. The CDR3 extends over 13 amino acids. Germline V gene sequence: CDR1 KGHSH, CDR2 LQKENI.

The chain carries TRBV5-6 and TRBJ2-7; TCRdb selects TRBD1, and the lack of DNA leaves this call unchecked. The CDR3 consists of 18 residues. Germline V lookup: CDR1 SGHDT, CDR2 YYEEEE. CDR3 protein: CASSWTREYSGPHYEQYF.

The chain uses TRBV10-3 and TRBJ2-1; no DNA is available, so the TRBD2 call from TCRdb remains unchecked. This CDR3 is 15 amino acids long. CDR1 and CDR2 (germline): ENHRY, SYGVKD. CDR3 region: CAITRVAGDYNEQFF.

The V gene is TRBV5-5, the J gene TRBJ2-1; TCRdb designates TRBD1, a call that cannot be tested without DNA. The CDR3 contains 15 residues. In germline, CDR1 is SGHKS, CDR2 YYEKEE (reference sequence). The CDR3 spells CASSLAGPGYNEQFF.

The V and J genes are TRBV27 and TRBJ2-3; the TCRdb call, TRBD1, lacks DNA for checking. The CDR3 runs 14 residues. Germline CDR1 and CDR2: MNHEY and SMNVEV (reference sequence). The CDR3 reads CATNRDRLSDTQYF.

Here the CDR3 reads CSALYSGNQPQHF. J is TRBJ1-5 and V is TRBV20-1. There are 13 residues in the CDR3. From germline, CDR1 is DFQATT and CDR2 SNEGSKA (reference sequence).

This chain connects TRBV28 to TRBJ2-2; TCRdb selects TRBD2, and the lack of DNA leaves this call unchecked. The CDR3 totals 17 residues. The V gene's germline CDR1 is MDHEN and CDR2 SYDVKM. The CDR3 loop is CASSLAGGHTNTGELFF.

The chain employs TRBV20-1 and TRBJ2-7; TCRdb names TRBD2, which stays unverified in the absence of DNA. The germline CDR1 and CDR2 sequences are DFQATT and SNEGSKA (reference sequence). The CDR3 runs to 15 residues. The CDR3: CSASSLAGGRYEQYF.

The chain's CDR3 is CASSLDFGRHNEQFF. V and J are TRBV7-9 and TRBJ2-1. Germline-derived CDR1 and CDR2 are SEHNR and FQNEAQ (reference sequence). This CDR3 has 15 residues.

The chain recombines TRBV5-5 with TRBJ1-3. Germline V CDR1 and CDR2: SGHKS, YYEKEE (reference sequence). The CDR3 length is 16 residues. The CDR3: CASSLASSVSGNTIYF. Drawing the rest from reference TRBV5-5 and TRBJ1-3, the complete variable domain is DAGVTQSPTHLIKTRGQQVTLRCSPISGHKSVSWYQQVLGQGPQFIFQYYEKEERGRGNFPDRFSARQFPNYSSELNVNALLLGDSALYLCASSLASSVSGNTIYFGEGSWLTVV.

The chain links TRBV20-1 to TRBJ2-1; TCRdb's D call, TRBD2, is unchecked because there is no DNA. The CDR3 is made up of 12 amino acids. Germline V lookup: CDR1 DFQATT, CDR2 SNEGSKA (reference sequence). The CDR3 sequence: CKPAGSGNEQFF.

This chain uses TRBV5-5 with TRBJ1-4; TCRdb's D gene call, TRBD1, goes unchecked for lack of DNA. Per germline, CDR1 SGHKS and CDR2 YYEKEE (reference sequence). The CDR3 spans 14 residues. The CDR3 is CASSFLTGNEKLFF. The whole variable domain, filled in from reference TRBV5-5 and TRBJ1-4, reads DAGVTQSPTHLIKTRGQQVTLRCSPISGHKSVSWYQQVLGQGPQFIFQYYEKEERGRGNFPDRFSARQFPNYSSELNVNALLLGDSALYLCASSFLTGNEKLFFGSGTQLSVL.

This chain links TRBV3-1 with TRBJ1-1; checking the TCRdb D call of TRBD1 is not possible without DNA. The germline V gene has CDR1 LGHDT and CDR2 YNNKEL (reference sequence). This CDR3 has 17 amino acids. CDR3 sequence reads: CASSQNPGTALGGEAFF.

V usage is TRBV4-2 and J usage is TRBJ2-1; absent DNA, TCRdb's TRBD2 call cannot be checked. The CDR3 length is 15 residues. Germline V lookup: CDR1 LGHNA, CDR2 YNFKEQ. The CDR3 sequence: CASSQDSGGYNEQFF.

The chain carries TRBV27 and TRBJ1-1; the D call from TCRdb, TRBD1, cannot be confirmed without DNA. The germline CDR1 and CDR2 sequences are MNHEY and SMNVEV (reference sequence). The CDR3 spans 15 residues. The CDR3 is CASSFGGQENTEAFF.

The chain is built from TRBV6-1 and TRBJ2-1; TCRdb calls TRBD1, which cannot be checked without DNA. Per the germline V gene, CDR1 is MNHNS and CDR2 is SASEGT. The CDR3 extends over 16 amino acids. This chain's CDR3 is CASRARSGTGVEEQFF.

The chain is built from TRBV28 and TRBJ1-5; TCRdb lists TRBD1, though no DNA is available to test this call. CDR3 size: 17 residues. Germline V gives CDR1 MDHEN, CDR2 SYDVKM. CDR3: CASRWGQGRLLHQPQHF. The whole variable domain, remainder taken from reference TRBV28 and TRBJ1-5, is DVKVTQSSRYLVKRTGEKVFLECVQDMDHENMFWYRQDPGLGLRLIYFSYDVKMKEKGDIPEGYSVSREKKERFSLILESASTNQTSMYLCASRWGQGRLLHQPQHFGDGTRLSIL.

The chain combines TRBV20-1 with TRBJ2-4. This CDR3 is built from 15 residues. The germline V gene has CDR1 DFQATT and CDR2 SNEGSKA (reference sequence). The CDR3: CSGTQLDRNKNIQYF.

The chain joins TRBV18 to TRBJ2-5. Germline-derived CDR1 and CDR2 are KGHSH and LQKENI. This CDR3 contains 12 residues. CDR3 residues: CASSPDVETQYF.

The chain carries TRBV6-1 and TRBJ2-1; TCRdb returns TRBD2, unconfirmable since there is no DNA. Per germline, CDR1 MNHNS and CDR2 SASEGT. The CDR3 is 16 residues long. The CDR3 region is CASRATSGNLRDEQFF.

The chain has TRBV29-1 and TRBJ2-1; without DNA, the TCRdb call of TRBD2 cannot be checked. Germline CDR1 and CDR2: SQVTM and ANQGSEA. This CDR3 contains 14 residues. The CDR3 loop is CSTRLAGTYNEQFF.

The J gene is TRBJ2-1, the V gene TRBV4-2; TCRdb selects TRBD1, and the lack of DNA leaves this call unchecked. CDR1 LGHNA and CDR2 YNFKEQ come from the germline V gene. The CDR3 spans 16 residues. CDR3 in amino acids: CASSQDWPGAGDEQFF.

The chain recombines TRBV15 with TRBJ1-1. This CDR3 spans 16 amino acids. Germline V lookup: CDR1 LNHNV, CDR2 YYDKDF (reference sequence). CDR3 loop: CATSSTRWISNTEAFF.

The V gene is TRBV5-6, the J gene TRBJ2-5; TCRdb's D gene call, TRBD2, goes unchecked for lack of DNA. Per the germline V gene, CDR1 is SGHDT and CDR2 is YYEEEE. The CDR3 loop spans 16 amino acids. CDR3: CASSVFSGRTVETQYF.